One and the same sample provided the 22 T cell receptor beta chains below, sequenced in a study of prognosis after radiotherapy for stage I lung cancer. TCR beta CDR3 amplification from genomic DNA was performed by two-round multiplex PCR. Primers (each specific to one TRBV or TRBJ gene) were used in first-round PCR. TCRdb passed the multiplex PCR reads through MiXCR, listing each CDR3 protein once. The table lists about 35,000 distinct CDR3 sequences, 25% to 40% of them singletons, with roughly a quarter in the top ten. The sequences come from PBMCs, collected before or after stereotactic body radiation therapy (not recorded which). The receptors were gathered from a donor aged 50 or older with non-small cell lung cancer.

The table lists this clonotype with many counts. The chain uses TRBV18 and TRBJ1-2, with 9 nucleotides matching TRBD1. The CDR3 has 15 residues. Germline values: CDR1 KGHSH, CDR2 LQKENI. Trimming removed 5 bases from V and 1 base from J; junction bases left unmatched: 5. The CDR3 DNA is TGTGCCAGCTCATCACAGGGGGCTGGTAACTATGGCTACACCTTC. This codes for CASSSQGAGNYGYTF.

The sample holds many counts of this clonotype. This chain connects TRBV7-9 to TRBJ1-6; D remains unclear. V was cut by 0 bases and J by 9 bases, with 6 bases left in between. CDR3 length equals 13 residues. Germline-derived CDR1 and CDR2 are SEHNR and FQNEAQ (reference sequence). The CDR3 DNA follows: TGTGCCAGCAGCTTAGCGGGTAGTTCACCCCTCCACTTT. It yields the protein CASSLAGSSPLHF. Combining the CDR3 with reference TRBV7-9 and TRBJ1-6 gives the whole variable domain DTGVSQNPRHKITKRGQNVTFRCDPISEHNRLYWYRQTLGQGPEFLTYFQNEAQLEKSRLLSDRFSAERPKGSFSTLEIQRTEQGDSAMYLCASSLAGSSPLHFGNGTRLTVT.

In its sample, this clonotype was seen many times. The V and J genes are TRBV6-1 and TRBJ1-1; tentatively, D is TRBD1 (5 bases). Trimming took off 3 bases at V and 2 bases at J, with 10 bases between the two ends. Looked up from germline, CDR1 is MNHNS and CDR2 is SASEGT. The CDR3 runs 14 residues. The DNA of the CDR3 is TGTGCCAGCAGTGAGACGGGGGGTAACACTGAAGCTTTCTTT. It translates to CASSETGGNTEAFF.

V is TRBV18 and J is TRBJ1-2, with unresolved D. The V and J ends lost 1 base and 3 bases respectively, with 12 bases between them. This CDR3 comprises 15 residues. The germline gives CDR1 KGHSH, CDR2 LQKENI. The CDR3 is CASSPRPLVDYGYTF. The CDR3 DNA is TGTGCCAGCTCACCACGGCCCCTCGTGGACTATGGCTACACCTTC.

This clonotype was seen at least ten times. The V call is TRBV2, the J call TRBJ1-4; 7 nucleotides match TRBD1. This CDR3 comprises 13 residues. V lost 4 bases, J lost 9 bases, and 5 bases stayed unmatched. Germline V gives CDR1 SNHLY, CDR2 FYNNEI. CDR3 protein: CASSGDSLKKLFF. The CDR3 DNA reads TGTGCCAGCAGTGGGGACAGCTTAAAAAAACTGTTTTTT.

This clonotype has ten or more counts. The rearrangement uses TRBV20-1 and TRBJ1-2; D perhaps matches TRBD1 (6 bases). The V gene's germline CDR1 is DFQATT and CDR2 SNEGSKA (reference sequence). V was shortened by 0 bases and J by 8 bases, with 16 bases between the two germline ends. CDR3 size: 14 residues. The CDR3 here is CSARDTVGGGGYTF. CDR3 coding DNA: TGCAGTGCTAGAGATACTGTAGGGGGGGGGGGCTACACCTTC.

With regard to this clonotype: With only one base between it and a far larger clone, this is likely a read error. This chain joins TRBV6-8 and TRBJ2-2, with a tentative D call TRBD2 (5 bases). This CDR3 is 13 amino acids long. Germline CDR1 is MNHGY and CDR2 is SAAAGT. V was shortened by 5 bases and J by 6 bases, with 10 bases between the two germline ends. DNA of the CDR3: TGTGCCAGCAGTCGAGGGTTGTCCGGGGAGCTGTTTTTT. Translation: CASSRGLSGELFF.

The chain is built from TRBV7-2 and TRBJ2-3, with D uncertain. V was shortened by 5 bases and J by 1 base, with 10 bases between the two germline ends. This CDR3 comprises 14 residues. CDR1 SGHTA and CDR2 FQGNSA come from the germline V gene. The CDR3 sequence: CASSLGCGTDTQYF. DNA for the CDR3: TGTGCCAGCAGCCTCGGGTGTGGCACAGATACGCAGTATTTT.

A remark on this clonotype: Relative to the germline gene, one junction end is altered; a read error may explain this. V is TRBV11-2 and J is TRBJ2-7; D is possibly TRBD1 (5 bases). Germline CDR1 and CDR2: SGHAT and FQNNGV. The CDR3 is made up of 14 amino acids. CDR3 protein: CASSQGDSSYEHYF. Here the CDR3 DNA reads TGTGCCAGCAGCCAGGGTGACAGCTCCTACGAGCATTACTTC.

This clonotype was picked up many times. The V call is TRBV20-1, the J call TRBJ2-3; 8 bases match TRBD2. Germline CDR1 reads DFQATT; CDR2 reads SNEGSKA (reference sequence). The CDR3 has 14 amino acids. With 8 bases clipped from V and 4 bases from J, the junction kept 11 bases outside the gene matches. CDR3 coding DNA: TGCAGTCCCTTTCGGGCGGGGGGCCCAGATACGCAGTATTTT. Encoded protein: CSPFRAGGPDTQYF.

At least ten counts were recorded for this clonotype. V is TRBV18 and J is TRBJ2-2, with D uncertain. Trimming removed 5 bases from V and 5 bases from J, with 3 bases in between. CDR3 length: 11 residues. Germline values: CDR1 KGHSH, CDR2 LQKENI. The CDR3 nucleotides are TGTGCCAGCTCAGAAACCGGGGAGCTGTTTTTT. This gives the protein CASSETGELFF.

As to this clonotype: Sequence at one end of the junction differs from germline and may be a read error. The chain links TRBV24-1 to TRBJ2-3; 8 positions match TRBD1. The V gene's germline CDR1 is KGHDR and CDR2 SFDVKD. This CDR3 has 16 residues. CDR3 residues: CTTSDPTGDRSDTRYF. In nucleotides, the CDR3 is TGTACCACCAGTGACCCGACAGGGGATCGGTCAGATACGCGGTATTTT.

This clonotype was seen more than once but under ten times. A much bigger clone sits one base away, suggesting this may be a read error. This CDR3 reads CASSILTADTQYF. The CDR3, as DNA: TGTGCCAGTAGTATCCTGACGGCAGATACGCAGTATTTT. V is TRBV19 and J is TRBJ2-3; no reliable D call. V was clipped by 3 bases and J by 4 bases, with 8 bases between them. Germline CDR1 is LNHDA and CDR2 is SQIVND (reference sequence). The CDR3 covers 13 residues.

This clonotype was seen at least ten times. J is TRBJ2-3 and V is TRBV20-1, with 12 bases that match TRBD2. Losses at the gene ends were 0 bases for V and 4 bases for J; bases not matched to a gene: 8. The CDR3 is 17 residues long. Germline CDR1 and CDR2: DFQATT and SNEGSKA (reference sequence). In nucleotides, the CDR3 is TGCAGTGCTAGAGAAGCTAGCGGGGGGGCCGTTCCAGATACGCAGTATTTT. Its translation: CSAREASGGAVPDTQYF.

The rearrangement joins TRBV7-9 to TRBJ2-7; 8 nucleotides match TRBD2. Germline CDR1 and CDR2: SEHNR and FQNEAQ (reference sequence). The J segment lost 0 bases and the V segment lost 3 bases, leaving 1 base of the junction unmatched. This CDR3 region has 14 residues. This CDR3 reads CASSLAGGSYEQYF. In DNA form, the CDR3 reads TGTGCCAGCAGCTTGGCGGGAGGCTCCTACGAGCAGTACTTC.

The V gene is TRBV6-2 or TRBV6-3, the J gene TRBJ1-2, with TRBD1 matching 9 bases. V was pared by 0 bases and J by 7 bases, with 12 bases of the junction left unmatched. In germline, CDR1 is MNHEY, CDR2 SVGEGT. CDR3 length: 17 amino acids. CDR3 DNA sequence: TGTGCCAGCAGTTACTCTTTTTCTACAGGGGGCGAATCTGGCTACACCTTC. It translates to CASSYSFSTGGESGYTF.

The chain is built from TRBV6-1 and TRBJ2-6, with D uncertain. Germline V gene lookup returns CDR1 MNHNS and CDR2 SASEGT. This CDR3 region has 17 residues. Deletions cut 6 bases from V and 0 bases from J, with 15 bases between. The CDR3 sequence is CASSGFVLNSGANVLTF. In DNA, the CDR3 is TGTGCCAGCAGCGGTTTTGTACTGAACTCTGGGGCCAACGTCCTGACTTTC.

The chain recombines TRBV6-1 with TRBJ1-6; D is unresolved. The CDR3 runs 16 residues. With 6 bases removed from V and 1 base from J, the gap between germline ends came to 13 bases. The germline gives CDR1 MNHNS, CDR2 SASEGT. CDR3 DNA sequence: TGTGCCAGCAGAGTGACTCTAAGGTCCTATAATTCACCCCTCCACTTT. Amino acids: CASRVTLRSYNSPLHF.

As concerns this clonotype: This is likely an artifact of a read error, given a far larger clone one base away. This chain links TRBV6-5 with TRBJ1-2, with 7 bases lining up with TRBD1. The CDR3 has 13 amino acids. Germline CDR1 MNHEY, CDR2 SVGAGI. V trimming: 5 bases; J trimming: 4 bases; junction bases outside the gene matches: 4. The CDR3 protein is CASSDRDIYGYTF. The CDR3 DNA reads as TGTGCCAGCAGTGACAGGGATATCTATGGCTACACCTTC.

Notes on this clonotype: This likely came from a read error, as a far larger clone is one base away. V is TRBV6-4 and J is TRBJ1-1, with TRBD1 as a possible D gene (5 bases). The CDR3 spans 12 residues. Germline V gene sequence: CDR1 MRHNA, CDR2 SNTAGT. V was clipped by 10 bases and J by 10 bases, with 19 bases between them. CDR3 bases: TGTGCCATCAAGGACACCCCAGGGCGAGCTTTCTTT. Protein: CAIKDTPGRAFF.

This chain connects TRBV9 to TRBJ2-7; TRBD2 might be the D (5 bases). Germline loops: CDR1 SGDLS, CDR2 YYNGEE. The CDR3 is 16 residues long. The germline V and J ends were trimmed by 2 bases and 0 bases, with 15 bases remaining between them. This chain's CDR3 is CASSVQNGVFSYEQYF. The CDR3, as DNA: TGTGCCAGCAGCGTCCAGAACGGGGTTTTCTCCTACGAGCAGTACTTC.

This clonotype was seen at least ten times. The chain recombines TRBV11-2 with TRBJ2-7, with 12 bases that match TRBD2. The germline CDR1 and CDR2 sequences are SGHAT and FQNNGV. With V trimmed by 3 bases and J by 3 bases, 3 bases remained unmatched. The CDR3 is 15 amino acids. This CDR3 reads CASSFLTSGGYEQYF. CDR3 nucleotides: TGTGCCAGCAGCTTTCTGACTAGCGGGGGCTACGAGCAGTACTTC.